The clone carrying this TCR beta chain was counted ten times or more. Libraries of TCR beta came from iRepertoire HTBI primers plus Arm-PCR of CDR3 regions. MiXCR, run by TCRdb on the multiplex PCR reads, gives a single entry per CDR3 protein. Found here are over 400,000 distinct CDR3 sequences, 12% to 15% of them singletons; the top ten hold approximately 15%. The data stem from a study of regulatory T cells in long-lasting Graves disease. The CDR3 loop spans 17 amino acids. The germline gives CDR1 KGHSH, CDR2 LQKENI. The trim removed 1 base at V and 0 bases at J, leaving 8 bases unmatched. Time point indicated: newly diagnosed GD, antithyroid drugs for less than 3 months. Making the TCR library involved RNA that had been extracted from PBMCs. These same data were also listed under a study on T cells in Graves' hyperthyroidism and ophthalmopathy.

The receptor's source is a woman aged 50 to 60 with Graves disease. This chain links TRBV18 with TRBJ2-7; 8 bases are a match to TRBD2. The starting material was peripheral blood mononuclear cells (PBMCs), obtained at new diagnosis, from a patient treated with antithyroid drugs. The CDR3 loop is CASSPQGLASSSYEQYF. The DNA of the CDR3 is TGTGCCAGCTCACCACAAGGACTAGCCAGTAGCTCCTACGAGCAGTACTTC.